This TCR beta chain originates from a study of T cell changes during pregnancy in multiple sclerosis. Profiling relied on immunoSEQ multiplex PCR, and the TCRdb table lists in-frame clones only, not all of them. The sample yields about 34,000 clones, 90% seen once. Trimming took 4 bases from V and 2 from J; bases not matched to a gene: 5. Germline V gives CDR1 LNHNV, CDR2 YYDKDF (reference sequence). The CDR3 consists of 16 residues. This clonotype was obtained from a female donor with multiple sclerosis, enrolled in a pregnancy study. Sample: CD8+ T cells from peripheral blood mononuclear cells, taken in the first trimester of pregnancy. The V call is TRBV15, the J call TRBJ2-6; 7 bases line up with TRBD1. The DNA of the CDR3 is TGTGCCACCAGCACAATCAGGGGGACTGGGGCCAACGTCCTGACTTTC. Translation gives CATSTIRGTGANVLTF. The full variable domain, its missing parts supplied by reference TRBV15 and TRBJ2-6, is DAMVIQNPRYQVTQFGKPVTLSCSQTLNHNVMYWYQQKSSQAPKLLFHYYDKDFNNEADTPDNFQSRRPNTSFCFLDIRSPGLGDTAMYLCATSTIRGTGANVLTFGAGSRLTVL.